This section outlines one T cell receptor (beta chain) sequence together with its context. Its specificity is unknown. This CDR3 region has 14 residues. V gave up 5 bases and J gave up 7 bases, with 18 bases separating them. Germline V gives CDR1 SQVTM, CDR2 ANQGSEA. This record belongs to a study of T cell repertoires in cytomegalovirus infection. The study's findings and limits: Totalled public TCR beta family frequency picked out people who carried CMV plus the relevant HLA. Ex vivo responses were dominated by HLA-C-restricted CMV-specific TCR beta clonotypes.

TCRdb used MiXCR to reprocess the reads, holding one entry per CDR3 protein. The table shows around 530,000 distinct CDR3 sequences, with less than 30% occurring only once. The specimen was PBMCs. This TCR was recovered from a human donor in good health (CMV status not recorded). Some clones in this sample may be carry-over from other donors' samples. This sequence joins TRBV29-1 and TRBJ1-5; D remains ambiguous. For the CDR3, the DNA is TGCAGCGTTTTTATCGGGGAGGAGGGACAGCCCCAGCATTTT. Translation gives CSVFIGEEGQPQHF.